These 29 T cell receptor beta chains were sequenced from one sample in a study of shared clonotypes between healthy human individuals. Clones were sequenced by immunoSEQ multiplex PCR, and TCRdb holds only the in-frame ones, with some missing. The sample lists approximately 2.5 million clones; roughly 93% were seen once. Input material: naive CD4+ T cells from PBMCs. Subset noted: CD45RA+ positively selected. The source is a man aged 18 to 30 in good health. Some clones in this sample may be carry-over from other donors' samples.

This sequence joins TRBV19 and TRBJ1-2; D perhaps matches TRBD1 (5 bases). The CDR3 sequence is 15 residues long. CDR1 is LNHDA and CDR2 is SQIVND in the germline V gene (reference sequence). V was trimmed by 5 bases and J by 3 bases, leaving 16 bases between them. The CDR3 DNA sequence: TGTGCCAGTAGTTCCGCGGGACTCGTGTACTATGGCTACACCTTC. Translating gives CASSSAGLVYYGYTF.

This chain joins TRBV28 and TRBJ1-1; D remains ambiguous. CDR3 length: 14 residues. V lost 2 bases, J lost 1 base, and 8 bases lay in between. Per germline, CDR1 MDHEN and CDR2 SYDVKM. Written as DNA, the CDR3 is TGTGCCAGCAGTTTACGGACCGAGAACACTGAAGCTTTCTTT. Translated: CASSLRTENTEAFF.

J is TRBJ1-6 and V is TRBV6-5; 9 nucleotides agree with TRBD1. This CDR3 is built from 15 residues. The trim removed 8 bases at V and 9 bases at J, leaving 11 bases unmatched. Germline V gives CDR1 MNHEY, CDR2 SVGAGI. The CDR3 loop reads CASQTLDRGRSPLHF. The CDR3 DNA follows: TGTGCCAGCCAGACTTTGGACAGGGGACGTTCACCCCTCCACTTT.

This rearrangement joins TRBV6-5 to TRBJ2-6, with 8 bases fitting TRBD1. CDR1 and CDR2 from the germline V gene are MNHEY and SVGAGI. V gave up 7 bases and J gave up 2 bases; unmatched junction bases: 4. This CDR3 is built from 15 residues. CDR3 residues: CASNRGNTGANVLTF. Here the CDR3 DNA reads TGTGCCAGCAACAGGGGGAACACTGGGGCCAACGTCCTGACTTTC.

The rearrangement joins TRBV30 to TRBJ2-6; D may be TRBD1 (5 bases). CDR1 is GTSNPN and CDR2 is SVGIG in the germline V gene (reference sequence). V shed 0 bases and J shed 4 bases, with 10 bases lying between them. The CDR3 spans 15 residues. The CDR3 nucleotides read TGTGCCTGGAGTGTAGGGGTCGCCGGGGCCAACGTCCTGACTTTC. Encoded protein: CAWSVGVAGANVLTF. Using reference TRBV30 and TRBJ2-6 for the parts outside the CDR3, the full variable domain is SQTIHQWPATLVQPVGSPLSLECTVEGTSNPNLYWYRQAAGRGLQLLFYSVGIGQISSEVPQNLSASRPQDRQFILSSKKLLLSDSGFYLCAWSVGVAGANVLTFGAGSRLTVL.

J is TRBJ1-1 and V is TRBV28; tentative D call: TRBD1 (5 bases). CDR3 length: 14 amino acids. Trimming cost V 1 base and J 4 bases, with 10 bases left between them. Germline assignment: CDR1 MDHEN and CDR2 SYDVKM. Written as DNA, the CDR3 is TGTGCCAGCAGTTTATTTCAGGGAGCCACTGAAGCTTTCTTT. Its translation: CASSLFQGATEAFF.

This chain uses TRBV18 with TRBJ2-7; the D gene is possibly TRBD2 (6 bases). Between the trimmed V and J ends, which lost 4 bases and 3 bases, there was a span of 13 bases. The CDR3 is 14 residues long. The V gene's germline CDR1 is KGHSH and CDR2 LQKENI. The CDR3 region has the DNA TGTGCCAGCTCACTGGAACTGGGGGGCTACGAGCAGTACTTC. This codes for CASSLELGGYEQYF. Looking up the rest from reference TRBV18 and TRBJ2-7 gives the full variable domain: NAGVMQNPRHLVRRRGQEARLRCSPMKGHSHVYWYRQLPEEGLKFMVYLQKENIIDESGMPKERFSAEFPKEGPSILRIQQVVRGDSAAYFCASSLELGGYEQYFGPGTRLTVT.

CDR3 DNA: TGTGCCAGCAGAGGCTCGGAGCGGAAACTTCCAACCTACAATGAGCAGTTCTTC. It encodes CASRGSERKLPTYNEQFF. This rearrangement joins TRBV7-9 to TRBJ2-1; weak D call: TRBD2 (5 bases). Germline CDR1 and CDR2: SEHNR and FQNEAQ (reference sequence). V was pared by 6 bases and J by 2 bases, with 23 bases between. CDR3 length: 18 amino acids. The full variable domain, in which reference TRBV7-9 and TRBJ2-1 provide the parts outside the CDR3, is DTGVSQNPRHKITKRGQNVTFRCDPISEHNRLYWYRQTLGQGPEFLTYFQNEAQLEKSRLLSDRFSAERPKGSFSTLEIQRTEQGDSAMYLCASRGSERKLPTYNEQFFGPGTRLTVL.

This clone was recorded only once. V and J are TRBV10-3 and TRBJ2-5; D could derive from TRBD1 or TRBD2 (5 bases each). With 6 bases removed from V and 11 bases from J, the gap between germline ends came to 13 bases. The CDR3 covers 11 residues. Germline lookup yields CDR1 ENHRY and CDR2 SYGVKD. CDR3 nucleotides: TGTGCCATCAGCGAAGGGACGAAGCAGTACTTC. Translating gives CAISEGTKQYF.

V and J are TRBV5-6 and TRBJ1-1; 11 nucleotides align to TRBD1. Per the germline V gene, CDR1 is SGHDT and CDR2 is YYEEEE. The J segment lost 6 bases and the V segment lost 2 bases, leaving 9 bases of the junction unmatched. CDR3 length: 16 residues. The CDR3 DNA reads TGTGCCAGCAGCTTAGCCGGGACAGGGGGTTTCGCTGAAGCTTTCTTT. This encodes CASSLAGTGGFAEAFF.

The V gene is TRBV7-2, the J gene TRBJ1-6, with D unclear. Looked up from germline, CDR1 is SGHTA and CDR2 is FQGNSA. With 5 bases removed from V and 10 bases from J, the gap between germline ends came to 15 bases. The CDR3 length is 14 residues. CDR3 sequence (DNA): TGTGCCAGCAGCCGCGAACAACTACCGTCACCCCTCCACTTT. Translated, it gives CASSREQLPSPLHF. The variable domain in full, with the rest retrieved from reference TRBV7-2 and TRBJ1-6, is GAGVSQSPSNKVTEKGKDVELRCDPISGHTALYWYRQSLGQGLEFLIYFQGNSAPDKSGLPSDRFSAERTGGSVSTLTIQRTQQEDSAVYLCASSREQLPSPLHFGNGTRLTVT.

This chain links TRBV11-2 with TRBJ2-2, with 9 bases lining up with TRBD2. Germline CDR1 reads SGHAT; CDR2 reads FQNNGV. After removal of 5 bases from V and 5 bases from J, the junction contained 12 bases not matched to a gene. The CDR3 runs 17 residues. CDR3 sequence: CASSRAPGLAITGELFF. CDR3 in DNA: TGTGCCAGCAGCAGAGCTCCGGGACTAGCTATAACCGGGGAGCTGTTTTTT.

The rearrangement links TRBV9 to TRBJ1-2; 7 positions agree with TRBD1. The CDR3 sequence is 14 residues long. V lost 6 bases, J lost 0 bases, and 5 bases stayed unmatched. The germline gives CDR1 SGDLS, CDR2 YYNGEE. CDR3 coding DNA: TGTGCCAGCACTCGGGACAGAGCTAACTATGGCTACACCTTC. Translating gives CASTRDRANYGYTF.

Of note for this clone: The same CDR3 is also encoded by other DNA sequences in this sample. CDR3 DNA sequence: TGTGCCTGGAGTGTAGGAGTTAGCAATCAGCCCCAGCATTTT. Protein product: CAWSVGVSNQPQHF. The chain uses TRBV30 and TRBJ1-5; D gene ambiguous. The CDR3 runs to 14 residues. V shed 0 bases and J shed 0 bases, with 6 bases lying between them. The germline V gene has CDR1 GTSNPN and CDR2 SVGIG (reference sequence).

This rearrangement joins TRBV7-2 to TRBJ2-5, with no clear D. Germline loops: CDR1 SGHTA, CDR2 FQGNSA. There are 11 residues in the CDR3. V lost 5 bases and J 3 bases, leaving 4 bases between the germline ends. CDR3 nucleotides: TGTGCCAGCAGCGGGGAAGAGACCCAGTACTTC. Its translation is CASSGEETQYF.

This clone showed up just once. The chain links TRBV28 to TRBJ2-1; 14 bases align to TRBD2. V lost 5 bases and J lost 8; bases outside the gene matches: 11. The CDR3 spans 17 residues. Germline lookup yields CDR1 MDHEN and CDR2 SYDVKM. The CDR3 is CASSPLGTSGSSYEQFF. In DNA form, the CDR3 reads TGTGCCAGCAGTCCCCTCGGGACTAGCGGGAGTTCATATGAGCAGTTCTTC.

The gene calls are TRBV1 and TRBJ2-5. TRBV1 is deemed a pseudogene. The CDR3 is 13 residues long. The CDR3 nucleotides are TGCACCAGCCGCCTATGGGGCCAAGAGACCCAGTACTTC. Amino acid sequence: CTSRLWGQETQYF.

CDR3 amino acids: CASSLDLRTSSYNEQFF. CDR3 in DNA: TGTGCCAGCAGCTTAGATTTGCGGACAAGCTCCTACAATGAGCAGTTCTTC. J is TRBJ2-1 and V is TRBV7-9; maybe TRBD1 (5 bases). Germline V gives CDR1 SEHNR, CDR2 FQNEAQ (reference sequence). Trimming took 1 base from V and 0 from J, leaving 13 bases between them. The CDR3 sequence is 17 residues long.

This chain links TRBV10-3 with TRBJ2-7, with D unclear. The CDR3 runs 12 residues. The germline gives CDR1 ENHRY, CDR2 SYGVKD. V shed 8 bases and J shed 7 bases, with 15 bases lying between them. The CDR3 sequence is CAIGDHQAEQYF. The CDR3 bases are TGTGCCATCGGGGATCACCAGGCGGAGCAGTACTTC.

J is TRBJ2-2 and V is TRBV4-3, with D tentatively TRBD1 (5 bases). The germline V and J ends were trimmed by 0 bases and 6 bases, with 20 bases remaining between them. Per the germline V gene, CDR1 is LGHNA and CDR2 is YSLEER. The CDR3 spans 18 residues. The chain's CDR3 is CASSQDAAPQGWPGELFF. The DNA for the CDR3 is TGCGCCAGCAGCCAAGATGCGGCCCCCCAGGGTTGGCCCGGGGAGCTGTTTTTT.

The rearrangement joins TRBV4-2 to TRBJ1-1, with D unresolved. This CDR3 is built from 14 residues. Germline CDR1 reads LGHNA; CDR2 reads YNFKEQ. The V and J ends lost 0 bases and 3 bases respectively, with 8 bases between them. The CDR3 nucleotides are TGTGCCAGCAGCCAAGAGTGGGGATACACTGAAGCTTTCTTT. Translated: CASSQEWGYTEAFF.

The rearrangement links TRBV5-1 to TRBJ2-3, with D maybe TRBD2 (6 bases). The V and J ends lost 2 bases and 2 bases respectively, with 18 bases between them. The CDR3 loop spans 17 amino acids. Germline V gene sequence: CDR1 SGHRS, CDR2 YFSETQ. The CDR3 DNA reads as TGCGCCAGCAGCTTTCAGGAGGGCGGTCCAAACACAGATACGCAGTATTTT. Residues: CASSFQEGGPNTDTQYF.

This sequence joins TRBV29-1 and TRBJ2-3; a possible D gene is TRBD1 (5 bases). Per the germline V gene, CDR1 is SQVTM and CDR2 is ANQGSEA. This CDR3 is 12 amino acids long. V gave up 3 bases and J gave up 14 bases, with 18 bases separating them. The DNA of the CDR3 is TGCAGCGTTGAGGGGCTGGCCTCGGTAGGGTATTTT. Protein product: CSVEGLASVGYF.

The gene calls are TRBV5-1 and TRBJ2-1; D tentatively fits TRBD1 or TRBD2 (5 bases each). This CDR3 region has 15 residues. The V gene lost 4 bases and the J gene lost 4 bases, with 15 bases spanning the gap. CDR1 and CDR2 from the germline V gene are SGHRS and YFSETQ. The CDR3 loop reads CASSIRDGGYNEQFF. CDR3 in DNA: TGCGCCAGCAGCATCCGGGACGGAGGTTACAATGAGCAGTTCTTC.

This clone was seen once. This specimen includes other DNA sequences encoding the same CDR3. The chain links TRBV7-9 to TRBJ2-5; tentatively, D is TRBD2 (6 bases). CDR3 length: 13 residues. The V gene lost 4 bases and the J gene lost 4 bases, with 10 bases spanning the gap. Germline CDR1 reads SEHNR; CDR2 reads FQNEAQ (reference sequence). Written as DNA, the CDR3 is TGTGCCAGCAGCTCGGGACTGAGAGAGACCCAGTACTTC. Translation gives CASSSGLRETQYF.

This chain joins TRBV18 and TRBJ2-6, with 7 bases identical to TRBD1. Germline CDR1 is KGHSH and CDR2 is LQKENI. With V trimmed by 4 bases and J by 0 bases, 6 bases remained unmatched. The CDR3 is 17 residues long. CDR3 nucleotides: TGTGCCAGCTCACAGACGGGACAGCCCTCTGGGGCCAACGTCCTGACTTTC. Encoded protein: CASSQTGQPSGANVLTF.

CDR3 in amino acids: CASSQDRWLETQYF. Here the CDR3 DNA reads TGCGCCAGCAGCCAAGATCGATGGTTAGAGACCCAGTACTTC. V usage is TRBV4-1 and J usage is TRBJ2-5; D not certain. The CDR3 covers 14 residues. The V end was cut by 0 bases, the J end by 4 bases, with 9 bases between. Germline-derived CDR1 and CDR2 are MGHRA and YSYEKL.

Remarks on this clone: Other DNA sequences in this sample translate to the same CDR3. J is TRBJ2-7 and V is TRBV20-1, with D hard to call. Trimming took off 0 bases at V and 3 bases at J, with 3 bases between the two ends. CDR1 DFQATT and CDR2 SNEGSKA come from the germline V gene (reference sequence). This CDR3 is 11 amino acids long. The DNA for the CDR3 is TGCAGTGCTAGAGAGTACTACGAGCAGTACTTC. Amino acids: CSAREYYEQYF.

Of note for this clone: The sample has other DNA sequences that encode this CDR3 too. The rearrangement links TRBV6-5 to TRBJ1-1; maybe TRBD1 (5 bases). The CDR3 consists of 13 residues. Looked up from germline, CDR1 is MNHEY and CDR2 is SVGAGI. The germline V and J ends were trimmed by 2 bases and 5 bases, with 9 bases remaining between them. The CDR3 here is CASSYKRGTEAFF. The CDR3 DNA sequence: TGTGCCAGCAGTTACAAGAGGGGTACTGAAGCTTTCTTT.